This entry features one T cell receptor (beta chain) sequence. Its cognate antigen is unknown. This entry belongs to a study of cytomegalovirus exposure and HLA in healthy donors. Study-wide results and caveats: The tendency of first-cohort TCR clusters to co-occur in the 100 to 150 validation repertoires was identified by a subsequent analysis. Most TCR sequences were rare, but some public TCRs occurred in many donors.

Clones were sequenced by immunoSEQ multiplex PCR, and TCRdb holds only the in-frame ones, with some missing. Here the sample spans hundreds of thousands of clones, 70% to 90% being singletons. Germline lookup yields CDR1 SGDLS and CDR2 YYNGEE. The CDR3 is made up of 16 amino acids. Trimming left V 3 bases short and J 0 bases short, with 13 bases between. The sequencing input was PBMCs. The chain is built from TRBV9 and TRBJ2-1, with D perhaps TRBD1 (5 bases). This TCR was recovered from a young woman in good health and CMV-seronegative. The CDR3: CASSDGRQSSYNEQFF. CDR3 coding DNA: TGTGCCAGCAGCGATGGACGACAGAGCTCCTACAATGAGCAGTTCTTC.